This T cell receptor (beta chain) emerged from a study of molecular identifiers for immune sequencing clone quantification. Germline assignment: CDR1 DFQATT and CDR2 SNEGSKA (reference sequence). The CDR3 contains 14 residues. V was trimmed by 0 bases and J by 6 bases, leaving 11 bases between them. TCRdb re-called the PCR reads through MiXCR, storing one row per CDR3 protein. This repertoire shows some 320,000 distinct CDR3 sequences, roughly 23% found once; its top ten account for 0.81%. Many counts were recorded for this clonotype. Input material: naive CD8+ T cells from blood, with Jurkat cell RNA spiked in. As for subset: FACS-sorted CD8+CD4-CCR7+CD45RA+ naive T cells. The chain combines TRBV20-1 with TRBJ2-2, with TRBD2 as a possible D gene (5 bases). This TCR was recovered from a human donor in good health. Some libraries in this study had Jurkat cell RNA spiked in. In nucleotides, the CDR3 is TGCAGTGCTAGAGATCGACGGGAATCCGGGGAGCTGTTTTTT. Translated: CSARDRRESGELFF.